This entry lists 28 T cell receptor beta chains sequenced from one sample in a study of CD8+ T cells in alopecia areata. The authors extracted RNA and reverse transcribed it into cDNA as the sequencing template. The protocol was immunoSEQ multiplex PCR, while the TCRdb copy is restricted to in-frame clones and leaves out a portion. Altogether 150,000 or so clones are present, over 80% being singletons, with the ten largest covering more than 13%. The specimen comprised CD8+ T cells sorted from blood, sampled at week 0. The receptors shown here come from a human donor with alopecia areata.

The V and J genes are TRBV4-1 and TRBJ1-4; D gene ambiguous. Germline V gene data show CDR1 as MGHRA and CDR2 as YSYEKL. This CDR3 is 19 amino acids long. Deletions cut 1 base from V and 7 bases from J, with 25 bases between. As DNA, the CDR3 is TGCGCCAGCAGCCAAGGGGCATCATCTCCGGGGAGCGGGATTGAAAAACTGTTTTTT. It codes for CASSQGASSPGSGIEKLFF.

This clone was seen only a few times. The chain has TRBV29-1 and TRBJ2-1; no reliable D call. Germline-derived CDR1 and CDR2 are SQVTM and ANQGSEA. This CDR3 has 13 amino acids. Trimming shortened V by 4 bases and J by 4 bases, and 11 bases separated the two germline ends. CDR3 sequence reads: CSVGPLTYNEQFF. Here the CDR3 DNA reads TGCAGCGTTGGGCCTCTAACTTACAATGAGCAGTTCTTC.

The gene calls are TRBV9 and TRBJ2-7, with D perhaps being TRBD1 or TRBD2 (5 bases each). Germline-derived CDR1 and CDR2 are SGDLS and YYNGEE. This CDR3 contains 16 residues. The V and J ends lost 3 bases and 2 bases respectively, with 18 bases between them. The CDR3 region has the DNA TGTGCCAGCAGCGCACACGGGGCAGTGGGAACCTACGAGCAGTACTTC. Translated: CASSAHGAVGTYEQYF.

This sequence joins TRBV7-9 and TRBJ2-1; 7 bases line up with TRBD2. V lost 5 bases and J lost 6; bases outside the gene matches: 13. CDR3 length: 16 residues. The germline gives CDR1 SEHNR, CDR2 FQNEAQ (reference sequence). In DNA, the CDR3 is TGTGCCAGCAGCATTAGGGTGGGAGGGCCGTTCAATGAGCAGTTCTTC. This gives the protein CASSIRVGGPFNEQFF. Supplemented by reference TRBV7-9 and TRBJ2-1, the full variable domain reads DTGVSQNPRHKITKRGQNVTFRCDPISEHNRLYWYRQTLGQGPEFLTYFQNEAQLEKSRLLSDRFSAERPKGSFSTLEIQRTEQGDSAMYLCASSIRVGGPFNEQFFGPGTRLTVL.

The chain joins TRBV5-1 to TRBJ2-1; 13 bases match TRBD2. This CDR3 is built from 14 residues. Losses at the gene ends were 5 bases for V and 10 bases for J; bases not matched to a gene: 6. Germline-derived CDR1 and CDR2 are SGHRS and YFSETQ. The DNA of the CDR3 is TGCGCCAGCAGATCTCCGGGACTAGCGGGAGAGCAGTTCTTC. This encodes CASRSPGLAGEQFF.

The rearrangement uses TRBV6-5 and TRBJ2-5; 12 bases align to TRBD2. Unmatched junction bases numbered 0, after V lost 2 bases and J lost 5 bases. Per the germline V gene, CDR1 is MNHEY and CDR2 is SVGAGI. The CDR3 sequence is 14 residues long. The chain's CDR3 is CASSYGTSGETQYF. Here the CDR3 DNA reads TGTGCCAGCAGTTACGGGACTAGCGGGGAGACCCAGTACTTC.

This rearrangement joins TRBV27 to TRBJ1-1; no firm D call. The CDR3 contains 13 residues. The V gene's germline CDR1 is MNHEY and CDR2 SMNVEV (reference sequence). V was pared by 3 bases and J by 9 bases, with 14 bases between. The CDR3 is CASSFSLTSQAFF. CDR3 bases: TGTGCCAGCAGTTTTTCTTTGACGAGTCAAGCTTTCTTT.

The rearrangement uses TRBV4-2 and TRBJ1-5, with D tentatively TRBD1 (6 bases). The length of the CDR3 is 17 residues. The V gene lost 0 bases and the J gene lost 4 bases, with 16 bases spanning the gap. The germline CDR1 and CDR2 sequences are LGHNA and YNFKEQ. In DNA, the CDR3 is TGTGCCAGCAGCCAAGATATGAGAGGGGGGCCGAATCAGCCCCAGCATTTT. Translating it yields CASSQDMRGGPNQPQHF.

The chain has TRBV7-9 and TRBJ2-7; 10 bases map to TRBD1. Germline V gives CDR1 SEHNR, CDR2 FQNEAQ (reference sequence). This CDR3 is 13 amino acids long. V lost 9 bases and J lost 3; bases outside the gene matches: 5. The CDR3 sequence is CASAGQGFYEQYF. The CDR3 DNA sequence: TGTGCCAGTGCGGGACAGGGGTTCTACGAGCAGTACTTC. Supplemented by reference TRBV7-9 and TRBJ2-7, the full variable domain reads DTGVSQNPRHKITKRGQNVTFRCDPISEHNRLYWYRQTLGQGPEFLTYFQNEAQLEKSRLLSDRFSAERPKGSFSTLEIQRTEQGDSAMYLCASAGQGFYEQYFGPGTRLTVT.

In its sample, this clone was seen once. The J gene is TRBJ2-6, the V gene TRBV30; D is perhaps TRBD1 (5 bases). V was clipped by 5 bases and J by 0 bases, with 5 bases between them. The CDR3 runs to 13 residues. Looked up from germline, CDR1 is GTSNPN and CDR2 is SVGIG (reference sequence). The CDR3 loop reads CAWDSSGANVLTF. CDR3 DNA: TGTGCCTGGGACAGCTCTGGGGCCAACGTCCTGACTTTC.

The chain carries TRBV29-1 and TRBJ2-1; 7 bases map to TRBD2. The ends lost 3 bases at V and 9 bases at J; junction bases unmatched: 8. Germline-derived CDR1 and CDR2 are SQVTM and ANQGSEA. The CDR3 totals 13 residues. The CDR3 region has the DNA TGCAGCGTTGACGGACTAGGGAGCCTTGAGCAGTTCTTC. Amino acids: CSVDGLGSLEQFF.

V is TRBV27 and J is TRBJ2-7, with a possible D match to TRBD1 (5 bases). V lost 3 bases and J 1 base, leaving 16 bases between the germline ends. CDR3 length: 16 amino acids. The V gene's germline CDR1 is MNHEY and CDR2 SMNVEV (reference sequence). In DNA, the CDR3 is TGTGCCAGCAGTTTTACGACAGACACCGTTTCCTACGAGCAGTACTTC. This codes for CASSFTTDTVSYEQYF.

The chain employs TRBV7-9 and TRBJ2-1, with D hard to call. Germline V gene data show CDR1 as SEHNR and CDR2 as FQNEAQ (reference sequence). The V and J ends lost 5 bases and 6 bases respectively, with 11 bases between them. This CDR3 is built from 13 residues. DNA for the CDR3: TGTGCCAGCAGCCCCGTGGTAATCAATGAGCAGTTCTTC. Amino acid sequence: CASSPVVINEQFF.

The rearrangement uses TRBV6-5 and TRBJ2-1; D might be TRBD1 or TRBD2, each matching 5 bases. CDR1 MNHEY and CDR2 SVGAGI come from the germline V gene. CDR3 length: 14 residues. V was trimmed by 0 bases and J by 3 bases, leaving 6 bases between them. CDR3 DNA: TGTGCCAGCAGTTACTCGGGGGACTACAATGAGCAGTTCTTC. Translating gives CASSYSGDYNEQFF.

This clone was seen repeatedly, ten times or more. The CDR3 is CASSALAGGSTDTQYF. In DNA form, the CDR3 reads TGTGCCAGCAGTGCCCTAGCGGGGGGTAGCACAGATACGCAGTATTTT. The V and J genes are TRBV6-4 and TRBJ2-3; 11 bases fit TRBD2. This CDR3 is built from 16 residues. J gave up 0 bases and V 4 bases, and 3 bases lay outside the gene matches. Germline V lookup: CDR1 MRHNA, CDR2 SNTAGT.

The chain links TRBV10-3 to TRBJ2-7, with D tentatively TRBD2 (5 bases). Looked up from germline, CDR1 is ENHRY and CDR2 is SYGVKD. V was trimmed by 10 bases and J by 0 bases, leaving 13 bases between them. The CDR3 runs 13 residues. CDR3 nucleotide sequence: TGTGCCACCCGAATGGGGAGCTCCTACGAGCAGTACTTC. Translating it yields CATRMGSSYEQYF.

This chain joins TRBV5-4 and TRBJ2-1, with unresolved D. Germline V gene data show CDR1 as SGHNT and CDR2 as YYREEE (reference sequence). This CDR3 has 13 amino acids. V was pared by 1 base and J by 6 bases, with 8 bases between. The CDR3 here is CASSLSSSNEQFF. DNA for the CDR3: TGTGCCAGCAGCTTGTCCAGCAGCAATGAGCAGTTCTTC.

The chain uses TRBV7-6 and TRBJ2-2; D ambiguous. CDR3 length: 16 residues. With 1 base removed from V and 1 base from J, the gap between germline ends came to 10 bases. From germline, CDR1 is SGHVS and CDR2 FNYEAQ. The DNA of the CDR3 is TGTGCCAGCAGCTTAGAATGGCCGGGGAACACCGGGGAGCTGTTTTTT. It encodes CASSLEWPGNTGELFF.

The chain carries TRBV7-9 and TRBJ2-3; maybe TRBD1 (6 bases). The V end was cut by 6 bases, the J end by 1 base, with 11 bases between. Germline lookup yields CDR1 SEHNR and CDR2 FQNEAQ (reference sequence). This CDR3 has 14 residues. The CDR3 DNA reads TGTGCCAGCAGTGAGGGGGATGGCACAGATACGCAGTATTTT. Amino acids: CASSEGDGTDTQYF.

The chain links TRBV6-5 to TRBJ2-5, with D uncertain. The J call may be mistaken, given a closer DNA end match to TRBJ2-7. Germline-derived CDR1 and CDR2 are MNHEY and SVGAGI. This CDR3 has 15 amino acids. CDR3 coding DNA: TGTGCCAGCAGTCAACGAGTTTCGGTCTCCTACGAGCAGTACTTC. Amino acids: CASSQRVSVSYEQYF.

The V gene is TRBV9, the J gene TRBJ1-1, with 8 bases fitting TRBD1. The CDR3 sequence is 15 residues long. The trim removed 0 bases at V and 4 bases at J, leaving 5 bases unmatched. The V gene's germline CDR1 is SGDLS and CDR2 YYNGEE. The CDR3 here is CASSVADRGGTEAFF. The CDR3 nucleotides read TGTGCCAGCAGCGTAGCTGACAGGGGTGGCACTGAAGCTTTCTTT.

V is TRBV5-1 and J is TRBJ1-6; TRBD1 might be the D (5 bases). The germline gives CDR1 SGHRS, CDR2 YFSETQ. V was shortened by 4 bases and J by 6 bases, with 11 bases between the two germline ends. The CDR3 extends over 14 amino acids. As DNA, the CDR3 is TGCGCCAGCAGCGTTGGGACCTCTAATTCACCCCTCCACTTT. This codes for CASSVGTSNSPLHF.

The J gene is TRBJ2-7, the V gene TRBV4-1, with 8 bases aligning to TRBD1. In germline, CDR1 is MGHRA, CDR2 YSYEKL. The CDR3 length is 15 residues. Germline trimming cut 0 bases from V and 3 bases from J; bases unmatched to any gene: 4. The CDR3 DNA reads TGCGCCAGCAGCCAAGAGCCGACAGGGGACTACGAGCAGTACTTC. Amino acid sequence: CASSQEPTGDYEQYF.

The chain employs TRBV9 and TRBJ2-7; D gene uncertain. With 0 bases removed from V and 0 bases from J, the gap between germline ends came to 7 bases. There are 14 residues in the CDR3. The germline V gene encodes CDR1 SGDLS and CDR2 YYNGEE. This CDR3 is CASSVGTTSYEQYF. CDR3 coding DNA: TGTGCCAGCAGCGTAGGTACAACCTCCTACGAGCAGTACTTC.

The count of this clone is one. V usage is TRBV4-1 and J usage is TRBJ1-1, with D unresolved. V gave up 6 bases and J gave up 4 bases, with 6 bases separating them. CDR1 is MGHRA, CDR2 YSYEKL, per germline. This CDR3 region has 11 residues. CDR3: CASRSSTEAFF. CDR3 in DNA: TGCGCCAGCAGATCGAGCACTGAAGCTTTCTTT.

This clone is medium-sized in the sample. The chain has TRBV10-3 and TRBJ1-4; D gene uncertain. Per germline, CDR1 ENHRY and CDR2 SYGVKD. V shed 5 bases and J shed 8 bases, with 12 bases lying between them. The CDR3 consists of 13 residues. Here the CDR3 reads CAISKVVTEKLFF. The CDR3 coding sequence is TGTGCCATCAGTAAAGTGGTTACAGAAAAACTGTTTTTT.

The gene calls are TRBV4-2 and TRBJ2-2; 9 nucleotides line up with TRBD2. The CDR3 is 17 amino acids. CDR1 and CDR2 from the germline V gene are LGHNA and YNFKEQ. V shed 5 bases and J 6 bases; nucleotides not matched to a gene: 13. For the CDR3, the DNA is TGTGCCAGCAGCGAGACTAGCGGAAGAGGGAAGGCCGGGGAGCTGTTTTTT. Protein sequence: CASSETSGRGKAGELFF.

The chain carries TRBV4-1 and TRBJ2-7; D not certain. Trimming cost V 0 bases and J 3 bases, with 12 bases left between them. The germline gives CDR1 MGHRA, CDR2 YSYEKL. This CDR3 region has 15 residues. The CDR3 here is CASSQDGTNDYEQYF. CDR3 in DNA: TGCGCCAGCAGCCAAGATGGAACAAACGACTACGAGCAGTACTTC.